This T cell receptor beta chain comes out of a study of T-cell memory formation after mild COVID-19. This clonotype has at least ten counts. MiXCR, applied by TCRdb to the 5' RACE reads, yields one record per CDR3 protein. The data show hundreds of thousands of distinct CDR3 sequences, roughly 22% seen once. CDR3 length equals 17 residues. V trimming: 4 bases; J trimming: 5 bases; junction bases outside the gene matches: 10. Germline V gene data show CDR1 as MNHEY and CDR2 as SVGEGT. This TCR was recovered from an adult woman who had mild COVID-19 (a few samples of this study predate the infection). Cell type and time point are not known. J is TRBJ2-2 and V is TRBV6-2 or TRBV6-3; TRBD2 matches 10 bases. The sequencing sample was made of PBMCs or a T cell subset sorted from them (not recorded which). CDR3 residues: CASSFSPLAGETGELFF. CDR3 bases: TGTGCCAGCAGTTTCTCCCCCCTAGCGGGAGAAACCGGGGAGCTGTTTTTT.